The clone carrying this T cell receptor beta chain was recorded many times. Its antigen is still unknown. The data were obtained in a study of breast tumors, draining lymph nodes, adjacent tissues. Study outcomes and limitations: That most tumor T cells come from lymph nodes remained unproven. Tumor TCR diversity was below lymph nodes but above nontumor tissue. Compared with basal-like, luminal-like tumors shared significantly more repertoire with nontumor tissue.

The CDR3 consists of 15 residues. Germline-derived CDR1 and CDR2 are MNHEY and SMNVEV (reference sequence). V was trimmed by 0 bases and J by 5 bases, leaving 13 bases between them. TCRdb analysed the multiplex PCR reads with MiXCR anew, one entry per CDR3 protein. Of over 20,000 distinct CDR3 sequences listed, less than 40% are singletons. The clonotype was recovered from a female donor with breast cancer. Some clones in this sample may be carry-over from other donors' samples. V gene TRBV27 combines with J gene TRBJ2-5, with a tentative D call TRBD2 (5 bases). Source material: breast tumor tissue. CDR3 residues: CASSLSSSGYETQYF. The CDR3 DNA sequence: TGTGCCAGCAGTTTATCATCATCGGGGTACGAGACCCAGTACTTC.